This TCR beta chain was identified during a study of Graves' ophthalmopathy and Graves' hyperthyroidism. Overall study results and limits: Clonotypes were expanded in thyroid at above 0.001 frequency, and most also appeared in blood. Discrimination between ophthalmopathy and stable hyperthyroidism by a 13-signature model showed more than 85% sensitivity and roughly 81% specificity.

Amplification of the TCR beta CDR3 regions used RNA transcripts (as template). HTBI primers were employed in first-round RT-PCR, then a second-round multiplex PCR followed. TCRdb reprocessed the multiplex PCR reads with MiXCR, giving one entry per CDR3 protein. The sample includes around 600,000 distinct CDR3 sequences, just over 40% of them seen just once. As for this clonotype: Its specificity is not known. A much larger clone differs by one base, so this may be a read error.

Germline lookup yields CDR1 SGHVS and CDR2 FNYEAQ. The CDR3 is made up of 15 amino acids. This TCR was sampled from an adult man with Graves' ophthalmopathy. The rearrangement uses TRBV7-6 and TRBJ2-2; 7 bases match TRBD1. The sequenced sample was peripheral blood. The CDR3 nucleotides are TGTGCCAGCAGCCGATTGACAGGGCCCACCGGGGAGCTGCTTTTT. Protein: CASSRLTGPTGELLF.